Shown below are 10 T cell receptor beta chains from a single sample sequenced in a study of blood T cell repertoires in COVID-19. The assay was immunoSEQ multiplex PCR, and TCRdb's table has in-frame clones only and misses some. The table has more than 200,000 clones, about 85% seen once. What was sequenced was PBMCs or T cells enriched from blood (not recorded which). The receptors here all came from a woman under 40 with acute COVID-19.

J is TRBJ1-1 and V is TRBV5-4; 8 bases align to TRBD1. Germline-derived CDR1 and CDR2 are SGHNT and YYREEE (reference sequence). This CDR3 region has 13 residues. J lost 7 bases, V lost 3 bases, and 5 bases had no gene match. The CDR3: CASSWDRQYEAFF. CDR3 in DNA: TGTGCCAGCAGCTGGGACAGGCAATATGAAGCTTTCTTT. Full variable domain (missing parts from reference TRBV5-4 and TRBJ1-1): ETGVTQSPTHLIKTRGQQVTLRCSSQSGHNTVSWYQQALGQGPQFIFQYYREEENGRGNFPPRFSGLQFPNYSSELNVNALELDDSALYLCASSWDRQYEAFFGQGTRLTVV.

In DNA form, the CDR3 reads TGTGCCATCAGCTGGGAGGGCCCTTATAGCAATCAGCCCCAGCATTTT. Residues: CAISWEGPYSNQPQHF. The chain couples TRBV10-3 to TRBJ1-5; D call uncertain. This CDR3 contains 16 residues. The germline V and J ends were trimmed by 6 bases and 0 bases, with 15 bases remaining between them. Germline V lookup: CDR1 ENHRY, CDR2 SYGVKD.

V usage is TRBV2 and J usage is TRBJ1-3; D is possibly TRBD1 (5 bases). The germline gives CDR1 SNHLY, CDR2 FYNNEI. The CDR3 sequence is 11 residues long. V was trimmed by 1 base and J by 10 bases, leaving 5 bases between them. The CDR3, as DNA: TGTGCCAGCAGTGAAGAGGGGACCATATATTTT. Its protein product is CASSEEGTIYF.

This chain uses TRBV7-9 with TRBJ2-3, with D possibly TRBD2 on 6 matching bases. Germline V gene sequence: CDR1 SEHNR, CDR2 FQNEAQ (reference sequence). This CDR3 is 16 amino acids long. V was pared by 6 bases and J by 2 bases, with 18 bases between. The CDR3 sequence: CASSPGPGRPTDTQYF. CDR3 DNA: TGTGCCAGCAGTCCAGGTCCCGGGAGACCCACAGATACGCAGTATTTT.

V is TRBV9 and J is TRBJ2-3; the D gene is possibly TRBD2 (6 bases). The germline CDR1 and CDR2 sequences are SGDLS and YYNGEE. The CDR3 length is 16 residues. V was cut by 2 bases and J by 2 bases, with 15 bases left in between. Here the CDR3 reads CASSVEQGLITDTQYF. CDR3 in DNA: TGTGCCAGCAGCGTTGAGCAGGGACTGATCACAGATACGCAGTATTTT.

The chain uses TRBV3-1 (or the pseudogene TRBV3-2) and TRBJ1-1; D might be TRBD1 (6 bases). The CDR3 totals 14 residues. CDR1 LGHDT and CDR2 YNNKEL come from the germline V gene (reference sequence). V was cut by 1 base and J by 4 bases, with 10 bases left in between. CDR3 sequence reads: CASSQGDKRTEAFF. CDR3 nucleotides: TGTGCCAGCAGCCAAGGGGACAAACGCACTGAAGCTTTCTTT.

CDR3 sequence reads: CASSGGQDPYGYTF. In DNA, the CDR3 is TGTGCCAGCAGTGGTGGGCAGGATCCCTATGGCTACACCTTC. The chain recombines TRBV2 with TRBJ1-2; D remains ambiguous. Trimming stripped 4 bases from V and 4 bases from J, with 13 bases between. CDR3 size: 14 residues. CDR1 SNHLY and CDR2 FYNNEI come from the germline V gene. Full variable domain (remainder filled in from reference TRBV2 and TRBJ1-2): EPEVTQTPSHQVTQMGQEVILRCVPISNHLYFYWYRQILGQKVEFLVSFYNNEISEKSEIFDDQFSVERPDGSNFTLKIRSTKLEDSAMYFCASSGGQDPYGYTFGSGTRLTVV.

The rearrangement joins TRBV2 to TRBJ2-3; 8 positions match TRBD2. The junction had 11 bases not matched to a gene; V was cut back by 7 bases and J by 5 bases. The CDR3 has 15 residues. Germline V lookup: CDR1 SNHLY, CDR2 FYNNEI. This CDR3 is CASTPGLAWGDTQYF. In DNA, the CDR3 is TGTGCCAGCACCCCAGGACTAGCCTGGGGAGATACGCAGTATTTT.

This clone occurred a few times. The chain combines TRBV28 with TRBJ1-6, with TRBD1 matching over 8 bases. Germline V CDR1 and CDR2: MDHEN, SYDVKM. The CDR3 spans 12 residues. With 7 bases clipped from V and 8 bases from J, the junction kept 1 base outside the gene matches. The CDR3 DNA sequence: TGTGCCAGCAAGACAGGGGATTCACCCCTCCACTTT. Translated: CASKTGDSPLHF.

V and J are TRBV30 and TRBJ1-1; tentative D call: TRBD1 (6 bases). V was pared by 2 bases and J by 1 base, with 11 bases between. This CDR3 comprises 14 residues. In germline, CDR1 is GTSNPN, CDR2 SVGIG (reference sequence). This CDR3 is CAWSPGQPNTEAFF. In nucleotides, the CDR3 is TGTGCCTGGAGTCCTGGACAGCCGAACACTGAAGCTTTCTTT.